Detailed here is one T cell receptor (beta chain). As handled by the study authors: Estimation of nucleated cell counts was performed using reference gene primer amplification. Some clones are missing from TCRdb's copy, which holds only in-frame ones; the method was immunoSEQ multiplex PCR. The V and J calls and clone size come from that table; D and trimming were worked out from the DNA. The repertoire holds under 200,000 clones, roughly 85% seen once, with roughly 8% in the top ten. This specimen comes from a study of blood T cell repertoires in COVID-19. Study information: Nucleic acid was either cDNA or gDNA, and it came from T cells, B-cell-depleted T cells, or PBMCs.

V lost 0 bases, J lost 2 bases, and 11 bases lay in between. The CDR3 length is 16 residues. The germline V gene encodes CDR1 LGHNT and CDR2 FRNRAP. Patients of the Seattle cohort, enrolled during active infection, were followed longitudinally. This clonotype was obtained from a woman aged 55-75 years with COVID-19, enrolled during active disease. Sequencing was carried out using peripheral blood. V and J are TRBV12-5 and TRBJ1-5; D not certain. The CDR3 sequence: CASGLVPEAGNQPQHF. The DNA of the CDR3 is TGTGCTAGTGGTTTGGTACCAGAGGCTGGCAATCAGCCCCAGCATTTT.